These 21 T cell receptor beta chains were all obtained from the same sample, sequenced in a study of blood T cell repertoires in COVID-19. Sequencing was performed with immunoSEQ multiplex PCR; in TCRdb, only in-frame clones are kept and a portion is missing. In the table there are about 52,000 clones, 89% of which are singletons. Sequencing was performed on peripheral blood. Source of these receptors: an older man with active or convalescent COVID-19.

The chain uses TRBV11-2 and TRBJ1-1; maybe TRBD1 (6 bases). The CDR3 sequence is 16 residues long. With 0 bases removed from V and 1 base from J, the gap between germline ends came to 12 bases. Germline CDR1 reads SGHAT; CDR2 reads FQNNGV. CDR3 sequence (DNA): TGTGCCAGCAGCTTAGAGGGGGCAGCTCCGAACACTGAAGCTTTCTTT. This encodes CASSLEGAAPNTEAFF.

The chain is built from TRBV19 and TRBJ1-5; D is possibly TRBD1 (6 bases). Trimming took 5 bases from V and 9 from J, leaving 14 bases between them. The CDR3 sequence is 13 residues long. Germline CDR1 reads LNHDA; CDR2 reads SQIVND (reference sequence). The CDR3 is CASSGRGAGPQHF. CDR3 nucleotides: TGTGCCAGTAGTGGCAGGGGAGCCGGGCCCCAGCATTTT.

V and J are TRBV3-1 (or the pseudogene TRBV3-2) and TRBJ1-1; TRBD1 might be the D (6 bases). This CDR3 has 13 residues. The V and J ends lost 4 bases and 6 bases respectively, with 12 bases between them. CDR1 and CDR2 from the germline V gene are LGHDT and YNNKEL (reference sequence). In DNA form, the CDR3 reads TGTGCCAGCAGCCTGACAGGACTTGCTGAAGCTTTCTTT. Amino acids: CASSLTGLAEAFF.

This sequence joins TRBV19 and TRBJ1-5; D is possibly TRBD1 (5 bases). From germline, CDR1 is LNHDA and CDR2 SQIVND (reference sequence). CDR3 length: 12 amino acids. V lost 7 bases and J lost 9, with 13 bases in between. This CDR3 reads CASTIGVGPQHF. CDR3 nucleotides: TGTGCCAGTACCATAGGGGTGGGGCCCCAGCATTTT.

The chain has TRBV7-9 and TRBJ1-1; D gene uncertain. Germline lookup yields CDR1 SEHNR and CDR2 FQNEAQ (reference sequence). The CDR3 runs 15 residues. V was shortened by 2 bases and J by 2 bases, with 12 bases between the two germline ends. CDR3 sequence (DNA): TGTGCCAGCAGCTTATTGAGTGGTGTCAACACTGAAGCTTTCTTT. Translated: CASSLLSGVNTEAFF.

This clone was recorded only once. The rearrangement joins TRBV29-1 to TRBJ1-5, with D possibly matching TRBD1 (6 bases). This CDR3 has 13 amino acids. From germline, CDR1 is SQVTM and CDR2 ANQGSEA. V lost 4 bases, J lost 3 bases, and 10 bases lay in between. The chain's CDR3 is CSVVGQPNQPQHF. CDR3 nucleotides: TGCAGCGTTGTCGGACAGCCCAATCAGCCCCAGCATTTT.

V and J are TRBV19 and TRBJ2-1, with 14 positions matching TRBD2. Germline trimming cut 1 base from V and 10 bases from J; bases unmatched to any gene: 3. Germline V gene data show CDR1 as LNHDA and CDR2 as SQIVND (reference sequence). The CDR3 is made up of 15 amino acids. The CDR3 DNA follows: TGTGCCAGTAGTATAGCGGGACTAGCGGGGGTAGAGCAGTTCTTC. As protein: CASSIAGLAGVEQFF.

The chain employs TRBV7-2 and TRBJ2-7; 7 bases map to TRBD2. Germline V gene lookup returns CDR1 SGHTA and CDR2 FQGNSA. The V segment lost 1 base and the J segment 0 bases; nucleotides outside the gene matches: 3. The CDR3 consists of 15 residues. Here the CDR3 reads CASSLGGSLSYEQYF. The DNA for the CDR3 is TGTGCCAGCAGCTTAGGCGGGAGTCTCTCCTACGAGCAGTACTTC.

The chain recombines TRBV2 with TRBJ1-2; 10 bases line up with TRBD1. From germline, CDR1 is SNHLY and CDR2 FYNNEI. The V gene end was trimmed by 5 bases and the J gene end by 7 bases; junction bases not matched to a gene: 4. There are 13 residues in the CDR3. CDR3 sequence reads: CASSRDRGGGYTF. The DNA of the CDR3 is TGTGCCAGCAGTCGGGACAGGGGAGGTGGCTACACCTTC.

The chain has TRBV10-3 and TRBJ1-5; 9 bases fit TRBD1. The ends lost 10 bases at V and 3 bases at J; junction bases unmatched: 7. The CDR3 runs 14 residues. Germline lookup yields CDR1 ENHRY and CDR2 SYGVKD. This chain's CDR3 is CATTGGYDNQPQHF. In DNA, the CDR3 is TGTGCCACTACAGGGGGCTATGACAATCAGCCCCAGCATTTT.

The chain links TRBV4-3 to TRBJ2-3; TRBD2 agrees at 12 bases. V shed 3 bases, J shed 2 bases, and the junction held 3 bases outside the gene matches. The germline gives CDR1 LGHNA, CDR2 YSLEER. This CDR3 is 16 amino acids long. The CDR3 protein is CASSQASGGATDTQYF. CDR3 DNA: TGCGCCAGCAGCCAGGCTAGCGGGGGGGCCACAGATACGCAGTATTTT.

V usage is TRBV28 and J usage is TRBJ1-3; 8 bases fit TRBD1. J gave up 4 bases and V 6 bases, and 5 bases lay outside the gene matches. The CDR3 is 14 amino acids. Germline CDR1 reads MDHEN; CDR2 reads SYDVKM. The CDR3 nucleotides read TGTGCCAGCAGCCAGGGGGCGTGGGGAAACACCATATATTTT. Protein: CASSQGAWGNTIYF.

The chain couples TRBV5-1 to TRBJ1-1, with D perhaps TRBD1 (5 bases). Germline lookup yields CDR1 SGHRS and CDR2 YFSETQ. The CDR3 is 17 residues long. Trimming left V 0 bases short and J 3 bases short, with 18 bases between. As DNA, the CDR3 is TGCGCCAGCAGCTTGGGGGGCGTCTCGAAGGCGTACACTGAAGCTTTCTTT. Translated, it gives CASSLGGVSKAYTEAFF.

This chain uses TRBV7-2 with TRBJ2-7; D possibly corresponds to TRBD1 (6 bases). Germline V CDR1 and CDR2: SGHTA, FQGNSA. This CDR3 contains 13 residues. Trimming left V 5 bases short and J 2 bases short, with 10 bases between. The CDR3 sequence is CASSLQGTYEQYF. CDR3 coding DNA: TGTGCCAGCAGCCTACAGGGTACCTACGAGCAGTACTTC.

CDR3 nucleotide sequence: TGTGCCATCAGTGAGTCCTTGGGTAGCGCGCAGTATTTT. Translation: CAISESLGSAQYF. The chain uses TRBV10-3 and TRBJ2-3; D may be TRBD2 (5 bases). The germline V gene encodes CDR1 ENHRY and CDR2 SYGVKD. V was cut by 0 bases and J by 10 bases, with 11 bases left in between. This CDR3 spans 13 amino acids.

The chain combines TRBV6-6 with TRBJ2-7, with D unresolved. V was cut by 5 bases and J by 0 bases, with 14 bases left in between. From germline, CDR1 is MNHNY and CDR2 SVGAGI (reference sequence). The length of the CDR3 is 15 residues. This chain's CDR3 is CASSLGRPSSYEQYF. As DNA, the CDR3 is TGTGCCAGCAGTCTGGGCCGTCCGAGCTCCTACGAGCAGTACTTC.

For the CDR3, the DNA is TGTGCCAGCTCACCGTCCACTAGCGGGAATGTCGAGCAGTACTTC. It yields the protein CASSPSTSGNVEQYF. This chain uses TRBV18 with TRBJ2-7, with 10 bases aligning to TRBD2. Germline CDR1 is KGHSH and CDR2 is LQKENI. V lost 3 bases and J lost 6; bases outside the gene matches: 8. This CDR3 region has 15 residues.

CDR3 sequence: CASSSRYDTEAFF. The CDR3 DNA follows: TGTGCCAGCAGCTCCCGGTACGACACTGAAGCTTTCTTT. The chain joins TRBV7-9 to TRBJ1-1; D gene unclear. The V gene lost 4 bases and the J gene lost 3 bases, with 9 bases spanning the gap. Per the germline V gene, CDR1 is SEHNR and CDR2 is FQNEAQ (reference sequence). The CDR3 extends over 13 amino acids. Full variable domain (remainder filled in from reference TRBV7-9 and TRBJ1-1): DTGVSQNPRHKITKRGQNVTFRCDPISEHNRLYWYRQTLGQGPEFLTYFQNEAQLEKSRLLSDRFSAERPKGSFSTLEIQRTEQGDSAMYLCASSSRYDTEAFFGQGTRLTVV.

The chain is built from TRBV2 and TRBJ2-5, with 16 positions matching TRBD2. V lost 1 base to trimming and J lost 13 bases; unmatched junction nucleotides: 6. Germline V lookup: CDR1 SNHLY, CDR2 FYNNEI. The CDR3 totals 15 residues. The CDR3 loop reads CASSEGGLAGGPGYF. In DNA, the CDR3 is TGTGCCAGCAGTGAAGGGGGACTAGCGGGAGGGCCAGGGTACTTC.

The chain is built from TRBV7-2 and TRBJ2-2; 10 positions match TRBD2. This CDR3 region has 16 residues. V dropped 4 bases and J dropped 6; count of bases not matched to a gene: 8. In germline, CDR1 is SGHTA, CDR2 FQGNSA. The CDR3 sequence: CASSSQREGPAGELFF. The CDR3 DNA reads TGTGCCAGCAGCTCTCAGCGGGAGGGCCCCGCCGGGGAGCTGTTTTTT.

V usage is TRBV28 and J usage is TRBJ2-7, with 8 positions matching TRBD2. J was trimmed by 7 bases and V by 6 bases; bases with no gene match: 8. Germline V gene lookup returns CDR1 MDHEN and CDR2 SYDVKM. This CDR3 is built from 13 residues. CDR3 sequence reads: CASSPGGGREQYF. CDR3 coding DNA: TGTGCCAGCAGCCCGGGGGGGGGCCGTGAGCAGTACTTC. The whole variable domain, filled in from reference TRBV28 and TRBJ2-7, reads DVKVTQSSRYLVKRTGEKVFLECVQDMDHENMFWYRQDPGLGLRLIYFSYDVKMKEKGDIPEGYSVSREKKERFSLILESASTNQTSMYLCASSPGGGREQYFGPGTRLTVT.